The text below deals with one TCR beta chain. This record belongs to a study of blood T cell repertoires in COVID-19. Overall study context: COVID-19 samples collected from the United States, Italy and Spain covered acute and convalescent phases.

Within the 2 weeks before study entry, each person in the exposed group met a COVID-19 case. Germline CDR1 and CDR2: SGHTA and FQGNSA. The length of the CDR3 is 15 residues. Between the trimmed V and J ends, which lost 5 bases and 8 bases, there was a span of 16 bases. Produced via immunoSEQ multiplex PCR; TCRdb's table is partial and in-frame only. This repertoire shows roughly 140,000 clones, over 80% found once; its top ten account for 5.8%. This TCR was recovered from a woman between 45 and 60 years old who had been exposed to COVID-19. Sequencing was carried out using PBMCs or T cells enriched from blood (not recorded which). The genes are TRBV7-2 and TRBJ1-6; tentative D call: TRBD1 (6 bases). In DNA form, the CDR3 reads TGTGCCAGCAGCGGAGTGGGCAGGGGCGATTCACCCCTCCACTTT. Translation: CASSGVGRGDSPLHF.